The 19 T cell receptor beta chains below all came from one sample that was sequenced in a study of blood T cell repertoires in COVID-19. TCRdb's copy holds only in-frame clones and misses some; the assay was immunoSEQ multiplex PCR. Of tens of thousands of clones detected, 88% appear once; the ten largest clones hold over 7.5%. Sequenced material: peripheral blood. These receptors came from a man aged 45-65 years with active COVID-19.

The V and J genes are TRBV12-3 or TRBV12-4 and TRBJ2-7; tentatively, D is TRBD1 (5 bases). The length of the CDR3 is 13 residues. The V end lost 3 bases, the J end lost 3 bases, and 9 bases lay between the germline ends. The CDR3 sequence: CASSFRARYEQYF. The DNA for the CDR3 is TGTGCCAGCAGTTTCAGGGCCCGCTACGAGCAGTACTTC.

The V call is TRBV30, the J call TRBJ2-7; TRBD2 aligns across 10 bases. Germline trimming cut 1 base from V and 6 bases from J; bases unmatched to any gene: 6. The germline V gene has CDR1 GTSNPN and CDR2 SVGIG (reference sequence). The CDR3 extends over 14 amino acids. The CDR3: CAWSGLAGDREQYF. The DNA of the CDR3 is TGTGCCTGGAGTGGTCTAGCGGGAGATCGCGAGCAGTACTTC.

The J gene is TRBJ2-3, the V gene TRBV5-4; possibly TRBD2 for D (5 bases). The CDR3 spans 16 residues. Germline-derived CDR1 and CDR2 are SGHNT and YYREEE (reference sequence). V shed 4 bases and J shed 2 bases, with 17 bases lying between them. The CDR3 sequence: CASSRDKEAVTDTQYF. Here the CDR3 DNA reads TGTGCCAGCAGCCGCGATAAGGAGGCAGTCACAGATACGCAGTATTTT.

The chain joins TRBV28 to TRBJ2-7; TRBD2 is a possible D gene (6 bases). The V and J ends lost 5 bases and 1 base respectively, with 12 bases between them. Germline lookup yields CDR1 MDHEN and CDR2 SYDVKM. The CDR3 is made up of 14 amino acids. This CDR3 reads CASSTPGVSYEQYF. CDR3 in DNA: TGTGCCAGCAGTACCCCGGGGGTATCCTACGAGCAGTACTTC.

A single count supports this clone. The gene calls are TRBV12-5 and TRBJ2-1; 8 nucleotides line up with TRBD2. Germline V lookup: CDR1 LGHNT, CDR2 FRNRAP. This CDR3 spans 19 amino acids. The ends lost 0 bases at V and 0 bases at J; junction bases unmatched: 10. The DNA of the CDR3 is TGTGCTAGTGGTTTGGTCAGCGGGAGTCGGCGGAGCTCCTACAATGAGCAGTTCTTC. This sequence encodes CASGLVSGSRRSSYNEQFF.

The chain has TRBV7-7 and TRBJ1-6; TRBD1 might be the D (6 bases). The germline V and J ends were trimmed by 5 bases and 11 bases, with 16 bases remaining between them. The length of the CDR3 is 14 residues. Germline V CDR1 and CDR2: SSHAT, FNYEAQ (reference sequence). The CDR3 loop is CASSLSGGRAPLHF. CDR3 coding DNA: TGTGCCAGCAGCCTATCGGGGGGCAGGGCACCCCTCCACTTT.

The V and J genes are TRBV3-1 (or the pseudogene TRBV3-2) and TRBJ2-3, with 10 nucleotides matching TRBD2. Per germline, CDR1 LGHDT and CDR2 YNNKEL (reference sequence). This CDR3 comprises 16 residues. J lost 7 bases, V lost 0 bases, and 7 bases had no gene match. CDR3 sequence reads: CASSQDRASGGHTQYF. CDR3 nucleotide sequence: TGTGCCAGCAGCCAAGATCGGGCTAGCGGGGGACATACGCAGTATTTT.

This chain uses TRBV28 with TRBJ1-2; D might be TRBD1 (6 bases). The V end was cut by 1 base, the J end by 6 bases, with 18 bases between. Germline values: CDR1 MDHEN, CDR2 SYDVKM. The CDR3 totals 16 residues. This CDR3 is CASSLYGKQGTHGYTF. The DNA for the CDR3 is TGTGCCAGCAGTTTATATGGAAAACAGGGAACCCATGGCTACACCTTC.

The chain uses TRBV27 and TRBJ2-2, with 10 bases fitting TRBD1. CDR1 and CDR2 from the germline V gene are MNHEY and SMNVEV (reference sequence). After removal of 4 bases from V and 6 bases from J, the junction contained 5 bases not matched to a gene. The length of the CDR3 is 15 residues. The CDR3 sequence: CASSSTGQGAGELFF. The CDR3 coding sequence is TGTGCCAGCAGTTCCACCGGACAGGGGGCCGGGGAGCTGTTTTTT.

The chain employs TRBV19 and TRBJ1-2; D remains unclear. There are 15 residues in the CDR3. Deletions cut 5 bases from V and 7 bases from J, with 20 bases between. In germline, CDR1 is LNHDA, CDR2 SQIVND (reference sequence). CDR3 residues: CASSSSLAGMSGYTF. The CDR3 DNA sequence: TGTGCCAGTAGTTCATCGCTCGCGGGGATGAGTGGCTACACCTTC.

This clone was detected only a few times. The rearrangement joins TRBV18 to TRBJ1-6; D not resolved. The CDR3 spans 12 residues. Germline V gives CDR1 KGHSH, CDR2 LQKENI. V gave up 4 bases and J gave up 7 bases, with 5 bases separating them. CDR3 protein: CASSQQNSPLHF. CDR3 bases: TGTGCCAGCTCACAACAAAATTCACCCCTCCACTTT.

The chain couples TRBV2 to TRBJ2-2; D perhaps matches TRBD2 (6 bases). The CDR3 covers 14 residues. Per germline, CDR1 SNHLY and CDR2 FYNNEI. The V and J ends lost 7 bases and 2 bases respectively, with 11 bases between them. In nucleotides, the CDR3 is TGTGCCAGCACGGGACTTGGAAACACCGGGGAGCTGTTTTTT. Its translation: CASTGLGNTGELFF.

The chain is built from TRBV6-1 and TRBJ2-5; D uncertain. Germline loops: CDR1 MNHNS, CDR2 SASEGT. CDR3 length: 16 residues. Trimming took 1 base from V and 4 from J, leaving 16 bases between them. This CDR3 is CASSEGAGLIPETQYF. In DNA form, the CDR3 reads TGTGCCAGCAGTGAAGGGGCAGGTCTCATCCCAGAGACCCAGTACTTC.

The chain employs TRBV6-4 and TRBJ1-3, with a weak D call TRBD1 (6 bases). Germline values: CDR1 MRHNA, CDR2 SNTAGT. Trimming removed 7 bases at V and 0 bases at J, with 16 bases between. The CDR3 is 16 residues long. CDR3: CASKWTELLSGNTIYF. The CDR3 DNA follows: TGTGCCAGCAAATGGACAGAACTTCTCTCTGGAAACACCATATATTTT.

V and J are TRBV4-3 and TRBJ2-1, with D possibly matching TRBD2 (6 bases). Germline values: CDR1 LGHNA, CDR2 YSLEER. V shed 3 bases and J shed 3 bases, with 21 bases lying between them. CDR3 length: 18 residues. The CDR3, as DNA: TGCGCCAGCAGCCAGGGGGGACCTAGGGGTGGGGGCTACAATGAGCAGTTCTTC. Its translation is CASSQGGPRGGGYNEQFF.

The rearrangement uses TRBV7-9 and TRBJ2-1, with D possibly TRBD2 on 6 matching bases. The CDR3 covers 12 residues. V dropped 5 bases and J dropped 9 bases, with 11 bases sitting between them. CDR1 is SEHNR, CDR2 FQNEAQ, per germline (reference sequence). The CDR3, as DNA: TGTGCCAGCAGCCCTCGGAGGGGTGAGCAGTTCTTC. It codes for CASSPRRGEQFF. The entire variable domain, with the rest obtained from reference TRBV7-9 and TRBJ2-1, is as follows: DTGVSQNPRHKITKRGQNVTFRCDPISEHNRLYWYRQTLGQGPEFLTYFQNEAQLEKSRLLSDRFSAERPKGSFSTLEIQRTEQGDSAMYLCASSPRRGEQFFGPGTRLTVL.

The rearrangement links TRBV7-9 to TRBJ2-5; 9 positions match TRBD2. V lost 2 bases and J lost 5; bases outside the gene matches: 9. Germline CDR1 SEHNR, CDR2 FQNEAQ (reference sequence). This CDR3 has 16 amino acids. Here the CDR3 reads CASSLLAGGGRETQYF. As DNA, the CDR3 is TGTGCCAGCAGCTTATTGGCGGGAGGGGGTCGGGAGACCCAGTACTTC. Drawing the rest from reference TRBV7-9 and TRBJ2-5, the complete variable domain is DTGVSQNPRHKITKRGQNVTFRCDPISEHNRLYWYRQTLGQGPEFLTYFQNEAQLEKSRLLSDRFSAERPKGSFSTLEIQRTEQGDSAMYLCASSLLAGGGRETQYFGPGTRLLVL.

This chain links TRBV9 with TRBJ2-1; no clear D gene. Trimming removed 3 bases from V and 8 bases from J, with 15 bases in between. The CDR3 loop spans 14 amino acids. Germline V CDR1 and CDR2: SGDLS, YYNGEE. CDR3 residues: CASSGGQTWDEQFF. Written as DNA, the CDR3 is TGTGCCAGCAGCGGAGGTCAGACGTGGGATGAGCAGTTCTTC.

This chain connects TRBV27 to TRBJ2-3; 10 positions match TRBD2. The germline gives CDR1 MNHEY, CDR2 SMNVEV (reference sequence). The CDR3 has 15 amino acids. V dropped 6 bases and J dropped 6; count of bases not matched to a gene: 9. The DNA of the CDR3 is TGTGCCAGCAGGCCGGGACTAGCGCCCAGGGATACGCAGTATTTT. Its translation: CASRPGLAPRDTQYF.